This T cell receptor beta chain was captured by sequencing in a study of CD8 T cells in ankylosing spondylitis. General study results and limits: A TCR beta motif of eight or nine highly homologous variants seemed to mark ankylosing spondylitis blood. Disease-linked clones reportedly showed significant enrichment in matched ankylosing spondylitis synovial fluid. In the blood and synovial fluid of reactive arthritis, some motif variants had been previously reported.

This clonotype was observed a few times. The antigen is unknown. The authors made TCR beta libraries by quantitative 5'-RACE with molecular barcodes. Via MiXCR, TCRdb re-called the 5' RACE reads, giving one row per CDR3 protein. The repertoire holds 250,000 to 400,000 distinct CDR3 sequences, around 10% seen once, with roughly 9% in the top ten. Germline V CDR1 and CDR2: MDHEN, SYDVKM. This CDR3 is built from 12 residues. V dropped 6 bases and J dropped 5 bases, with 8 bases sitting between them. This chain uses TRBV28 with TRBJ1-5, with D tentatively TRBD1 (6 bases). This clonotype was sampled from a female donor with ankylosing spondylitis or in good health (not recorded which). What was sequenced was blood, either unsorted or a sorted T cell fraction (not recorded which). CDR3 sequence reads: CASRQGYQPQHF. The CDR3 DNA reads TGTGCCAGCAGACAGGGTTATCAGCCCCAGCATTTT.